This T cell receptor (beta chain) was sequenced for a study of blood T cell repertoires in COVID-19. Across the study: Collection of acute and convalescent COVID-19 samples took place in the United States, Italy and Spain.

This clone has just one count. Living in 24 US areas, the participants were between roughly 18 and 89 years of age. The CDR3 has 16 amino acids. Germline lookup yields CDR1 SGHVS and CDR2 FQNEAQ. Trimming removed 1 base from V and 5 bases from J; junction bases left unmatched: 10. TCRdb's table, derived via immunoSEQ multiplex PCR, lists solely in-frame clones and lacks some. The sample lists 130,000 to 150,000 clones; 84% were seen once. The clonotype originates from a woman aged 45-60 years who had been exposed to COVID-19. This chain joins TRBV7-8 and TRBJ2-5; 7 nucleotides align to TRBD2. The sequencing sample was made of PBMCs or T cells enriched from blood (not recorded which). The CDR3 coding sequence is TGTGCCAGCAGCTTAGGACGGCTAGCGGTGTTGGAGACCCAGTACTTC. Its protein product is CASSLGRLAVLETQYF.